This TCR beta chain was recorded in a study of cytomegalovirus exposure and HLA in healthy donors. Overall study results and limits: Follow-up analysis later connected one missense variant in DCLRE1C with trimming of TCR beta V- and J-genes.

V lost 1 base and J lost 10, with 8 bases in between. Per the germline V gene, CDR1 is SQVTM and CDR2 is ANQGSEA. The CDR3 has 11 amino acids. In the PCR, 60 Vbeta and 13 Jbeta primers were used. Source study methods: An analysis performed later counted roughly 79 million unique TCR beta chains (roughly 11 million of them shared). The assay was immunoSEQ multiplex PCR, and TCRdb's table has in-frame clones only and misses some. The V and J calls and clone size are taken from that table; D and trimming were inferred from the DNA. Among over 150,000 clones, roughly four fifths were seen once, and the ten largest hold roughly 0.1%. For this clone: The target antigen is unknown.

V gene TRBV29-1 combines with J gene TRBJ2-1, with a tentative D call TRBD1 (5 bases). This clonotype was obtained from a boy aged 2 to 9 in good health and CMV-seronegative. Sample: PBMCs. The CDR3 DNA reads TGCAGCGTTGAAGGGGGCTGGGAGCAGTTCTTC. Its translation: CSVEGGWEQFF.